Shown below are 5 T cell receptor beta chains from a single sample sequenced in a study of blood T cell repertoires in COVID-19. Generated by immunoSEQ multiplex PCR, the TCRdb table keeps only in-frame clones and is missing some. The table lists fewer than 350,000 clones, about 87% of them singletons, with approximately 10% in the top ten. The source material was peripheral blood. The origin of the receptors is a man younger than 45 with COVID-19, enrolled during active disease.

A single count supports this clone. The genes are TRBV5-5 and TRBJ1-1; maybe TRBD1 (6 bases). V was cut by 4 bases and J by 0 bases, with 10 bases left in between. The CDR3 runs to 14 residues. In germline, CDR1 is SGHKS, CDR2 YYEKEE (reference sequence). The CDR3 nucleotides read TGTGCCAGCAGCCTAGGGGGTATGAACACTGAAGCTTTCTTT. Translation: CASSLGGMNTEAFF.

The rearrangement uses TRBV7-3 and TRBJ1-2; no clear D. The CDR3 loop spans 16 amino acids. Per germline, CDR1 SGHTA and CDR2 FQGTGA. V was shortened by 7 bases and J by 4 bases, with 22 bases between the two germline ends. The CDR3 region has the DNA TGTGCCAGCATCAGACTAAGGGCCAAACGGGGCTATGGCTACACCTTC. Protein: CASIRLRAKRGYGYTF.

This chain uses TRBV6-5 with TRBJ2-7; D uncertain. CDR1 is MNHEY, CDR2 SVGAGI, per germline. The length of the CDR3 is 12 residues. V was trimmed by 2 bases and J by 7 bases, leaving 9 bases between them. CDR3 region: CASSYGLGEQYF. Here the CDR3 DNA reads TGTGCCAGCAGTTACGGCCTCGGGGAGCAGTACTTC.

The rearrangement uses TRBV9 and TRBJ2-7, with 11 bases fitting TRBD2. CDR1 is SGDLS and CDR2 is YYNGEE in the germline V gene. Germline trimming cut 3 bases from V and 4 bases from J; bases unmatched to any gene: 3. The CDR3 consists of 14 residues. In nucleotides, the CDR3 is TGTGCCAGCAGCGCCGGGACTAGCGGATACGAGCAGTACTTC. This codes for CASSAGTSGYEQYF.

There are many counts of this clone. J is TRBJ1-6 and V is TRBV20-1; the match to TRBD1 covers 7 bases. Germline V gene data show CDR1 as DFQATT and CDR2 as SNEGSKA (reference sequence). J lost 7 bases, V lost 3 bases, and 6 bases had no gene match. The length of the CDR3 is 14 residues. CDR3 coding DNA: TGCAGTGCTAGTCCCGGACAGGAAAATTCACCCCTCCACTTT. This encodes CSASPGQENSPLHF.